This T cell receptor (beta chain) was profiled in a study of CD4 T cells in relation to SARS-CoV-2 and coronaviruses. Study-level background: The negative reference was HIV-1 Nef peptide pool or peptide-free culture. The HLA restriction of the shared crossreactive spike epitopes was mapped.

Before the COVID-19 pandemic, during about 2010-2018, CD4+ T cells were taken from unexposed donors. Isolation of CD4+ T cells took place after roughly nine days in culture. Cells permitting, SARS-CoV-2 S/N and four cold-coronavirus spikes were tested on unexposed-donor CD4+ T cells. J gave up 5 bases and V 6 bases, and 5 bases lay outside the gene matches. CDR1 and CDR2 from the germline V gene are SNHLY and FYNNEI. This CDR3 region has 14 residues. The protocol was immunoSEQ multiplex PCR, while the TCRdb copy is restricted to in-frame clones and leaves out a portion. This repertoire shows around 20,000 clones, just over 65% found once; its top ten account for around 17%. As for this clone: The antigen is not known.

The rearrangement links TRBV2 to TRBJ1-1; the match to TRBD1 covers 11 bases. The sequenced material came from CD4+ T cells from PBMCs, cultured in vitro. The clonotype was recovered from a human donor in good health. The chain's CDR3 is CASRGTGGRTEAFF. The CDR3 nucleotides are TGTGCCAGCAGAGGGACAGGGGGTCGGACTGAAGCTTTCTTT.